The T cell receptor beta chain described here comes from a study of shared T cell receptors in the human thymus. Sequencing was performed with immunoSEQ multiplex PCR; in TCRdb, only in-frame clones are kept and a portion is missing. The sample carries about 380,000 clones, approximately 95% recorded once. Germline CDR1 is MNHNS and CDR2 is SASEGT. Trimming shortened V by 5 bases and J by 2 bases, and 13 bases separated the two germline ends. The CDR3 is made up of 14 amino acids. The chain has TRBV6-1 and TRBJ2-7; a weak D match, TRBD1 (5 bases). What was sequenced was thymocytes. The source is a human donor. The CDR3 DNA sequence: TGTGCCAGCAGTTCCAGACAGTTTACCTACGAGCAGTACTTC. Its protein is CASSSRQFTYEQYF.